This record concerns one TCR beta chain sequence. This record comes from a study of OX40 agonist ivuxolimab in advanced cancers. The method was immunoSEQ multiplex PCR; TCRdb's version includes in-frame clones alone and lacks a portion of them. The sample carries tens of thousands of clones, 70% to 85% recorded once. Looked up from germline, CDR1 is MNHEY and CDR2 is SVGAGI. Trimming took 5 bases from V and 8 from J; bases not matched to a gene: 8. This CDR3 contains 15 residues. The material was CD4+ or CD8+ T cells sorted from blood, obtained in a trial of the OX40 agonist ivuxolimab. This TCR derives from an adult with an advanced solid tumor such as melanoma, head and neck, liver or kidney cancer. This sequence joins TRBV6-5 and TRBJ1-6; 8 nucleotides agree with TRBD1. The CDR3 bases are TGTGCCAGCAGTCCCCTACAGGGGGGTGATTCACCCCTCCACTTT. As protein: CASSPLQGGDSPLHF.